What follows is one T cell receptor beta chain and its context. The data were taken from a study of blood T cell repertoires in COVID-19. Study in general: Sites across the United States, Italy and Spain contributed samples from acute and convalescent COVID-19. PBMCs, B-cell-depleted T cells, or T cells provided the cDNA or gDNA that made up the material.

Enrolled during active infection, Seattle patients were then followed longitudinally. Germline V lookup: CDR1 LNHDA, CDR2 SQIVND (reference sequence). Trimming took off 5 bases at V and 2 bases at J, with 7 bases between the two ends. This CDR3 spans 13 amino acids. Original processing notes: The assay estimated nucleated cells by amplifying reference gene primers. Profiling relied on immunoSEQ multiplex PCR, and the TCRdb table lists in-frame clones only, not all of them. For V, J and clone size, that table is used; D and trimming come from the DNA. This table has 180,000 or so clones, 81% appearing once.

The TCR was taken from a woman over 75 with COVID-19, enrolled during active disease. J is TRBJ1-5 and V is TRBV19; tentative D call: TRBD1 (6 bases). The sample taken for sequencing was peripheral blood. The CDR3 region has the DNA TGTGCCAGTAGTGGACAGCGCAATCAGCCCCAGCATTTT. Its translation: CASSGQRNQPQHF.